Following are 18 T cell receptor beta chains from one sample sequenced in a study of radiation and T cells in renal cell carcinoma. Sequencing was performed with immunoSEQ multiplex PCR; in TCRdb, only in-frame clones are kept and a portion is missing. The sample yields 30,000 to 40,000 clones, about 84% seen once. Sample time point: blood 4 weeks post-SBRT, at nephrectomy. Described treatment: 15 Gy SBRT to primary tumor, nephrectomy 4 weeks later. Sequences were derived from blood, sampled from a patient whose treatment included radiotherapy and nephrectomy. The receptors come from a man in his sixties with renal cell carcinoma.

The chain recombines TRBV28 with TRBJ2-1, with D possibly TRBD1 on 7 matching bases. This CDR3 contains 16 residues. Deletions cut 6 bases from V and 8 bases from J, with 23 bases between. Germline CDR1 reads MDHEN; CDR2 reads SYDVKM. The CDR3 protein is CASSPLTGVRGDEQFF. The CDR3 DNA sequence: TGTGCCAGCAGCCCCTTAACCGGGGTCAGGGGGGATGAGCAGTTCTTC.

The chain links TRBV20-1 to TRBJ2-1, with D uncertain. Germline-derived CDR1 and CDR2 are DFQATT and SNEGSKA (reference sequence). The germline V and J ends were trimmed by 6 bases and 7 bases, with 7 bases remaining between them. This CDR3 contains 10 residues. The CDR3 coding sequence is TGCAGTGCAGTTAGGAATGAGCAGTTCTTC. The encoded protein is CSAVRNEQFF.

The chain carries TRBV9 and TRBJ2-3, with 11 bases identical to TRBD2. This CDR3 is 18 amino acids long. Germline V lookup: CDR1 SGDLS, CDR2 YYNGEE. V lost 0 bases and J lost 0; bases outside the gene matches: 6. The CDR3 sequence: CASSVGLAGRPSTDTQYF. The CDR3 nucleotides read TGTGCCAGCAGCGTAGGACTAGCGGGACGACCTAGCACAGATACGCAGTATTTT.

This clone came up a few times. The V gene is TRBV7-8, the J gene TRBJ2-2; TRBD1 matches at 10 bases. The germline V gene encodes CDR1 SGHVS and CDR2 FQNEAQ. The CDR3 consists of 14 residues. The ends lost 6 bases at V and 6 bases at J; junction bases unmatched: 4. For the CDR3, the DNA is TGTGCCAGCAGGAGGACAGGGGGAGCCGGGGAGCTGTTTTTT. Protein product: CASRRTGGAGELFF.

The V call is TRBV18, the J call TRBJ2-3, with no clear D. Looked up from germline, CDR1 is KGHSH and CDR2 is LQKENI. Trimming removed 3 bases from V and 6 bases from J, with 13 bases in between. The CDR3 covers 14 residues. The CDR3, as DNA: TGTGCCAGCTCACCTTACGGTCTGGAGGATACGCAGTATTTT. The encoded protein is CASSPYGLEDTQYF.

The J gene is TRBJ1-1, the V gene TRBV5-5; D might be TRBD1 (5 bases). The V and J ends lost 2 bases and 4 bases respectively, with 18 bases between them. Looked up from germline, CDR1 is SGHKS and CDR2 is YYEKEE (reference sequence). The CDR3 totals 16 residues. The CDR3 reads CASSFSGFSRSTEAFF. The CDR3 DNA reads TGTGCCAGCAGCTTTTCAGGGTTTTCTCGGAGCACTGAAGCTTTCTTT.

The chain combines TRBV10-1 with TRBJ2-7; TRBD2 matches 9 bases. Germline trimming cut 8 bases from V and 0 bases from J; bases unmatched to any gene: 20. Germline V gene sequence: CDR1 WNHNN, CDR2 SYGVQD (reference sequence). The CDR3 has 19 amino acids. The CDR3 loop is CASRDKKASGTINSYEQYF. The CDR3 nucleotides are TGCGCCAGCCGAGACAAAAAGGCTAGCGGGACAATAAACTCCTACGAGCAGTACTTC.

This CDR3 is CASSLRDRSYEQYF. Here the CDR3 DNA reads TGTGCCAGCAGCCTCCGGGACAGAAGCTACGAGCAGTACTTC. The rearrangement uses TRBV7-9 and TRBJ2-7; 7 bases are a match to TRBD1. This CDR3 comprises 14 residues. Germline CDR1 reads SEHNR; CDR2 reads FQNEAQ (reference sequence). J gave up 3 bases and V 5 bases, and 7 bases lay outside the gene matches.

The V and J genes are TRBV9 and TRBJ2-7; perhaps TRBD1 as D (6 bases). Germline V lookup: CDR1 SGDLS, CDR2 YYNGEE. The CDR3 length is 16 residues. V was pared by 3 bases and J by 7 bases, with 23 bases between. The CDR3 loop is CASSASAGAARAEQYF. The CDR3, as DNA: TGTGCCAGCAGCGCCTCCGCAGGGGCCGCCCGGGCAGAGCAGTACTTC.

The CDR3 DNA is TGTGCCAGCAATGATAAACTAGCGGGAGGAGGATTTCCAGATACGCAGTATTTT. This translates into CASNDKLAGGGFPDTQYF. This chain links TRBV7-2 with TRBJ2-3, with TRBD2 matching 12 bases. V dropped 7 bases and J dropped 4; count of bases not matched to a gene: 15. This CDR3 region has 18 residues. Germline CDR1 SGHTA, CDR2 FQGNSA.

The V gene is TRBV5-1, the J gene TRBJ2-7, with 9 bases identical to TRBD2. The trim removed 4 bases at V and 3 bases at J, leaving 11 bases unmatched. The CDR3 contains 16 residues. Germline lookup yields CDR1 SGHRS and CDR2 YFSETQ. The CDR3 loop is CASSAGGTSRYYEQYF. CDR3 sequence (DNA): TGCGCCAGCAGCGCCGGGGGGACTAGCCGGTACTACGAGCAGTACTTC.

The rearrangement uses TRBV10-1 and TRBJ2-4; TRBD1 agrees at 10 bases. Germline CDR1 WNHNN, CDR2 SYGVQD (reference sequence). This CDR3 region has 17 residues. With 6 bases clipped from V and 5 bases from J, the junction kept 13 bases outside the gene matches. CDR3 loop: CASSESGQGRGQNIQYF. The CDR3 coding sequence is TGCGCCAGCAGCGAATCGGGACAGGGGCGAGGGCAAAACATTCAGTACTTC.

V is TRBV18 and J is TRBJ2-3; possibly TRBD1 for D (5 bases). Germline V CDR1 and CDR2: KGHSH, LQKENI. The CDR3 covers 16 residues. V lost 4 bases and J 2 bases, leaving 16 bases between the germline ends. CDR3 DNA: TGTGCCAGCTCACAGACGCAGGACACCTACACAGATACGCAGTATTTT. It yields the protein CASSQTQDTYTDTQYF. Complete variable domain (other parts from reference TRBV18 and TRBJ2-3): NAGVMQNPRHLVRRRGQEARLRCSPMKGHSHVYWYRQLPEEGLKFMVYLQKENIIDESGMPKERFSAEFPKEGPSILRIQQVVRGDSAAYFCASSQTQDTYTDTQYFGPGTRLTVL.

The rearrangement uses TRBV30 and TRBJ1-2; tentative D call: TRBD1 (5 bases). The CDR3 runs to 13 residues. Per the germline V gene, CDR1 is GTSNPN and CDR2 is SVGIG (reference sequence). The V end lost 7 bases, the J end lost 4 bases, and 16 bases lay between the germline ends. The CDR3 spells CALLRGGSYGYTF. As DNA, the CDR3 is TGTGCCTTGTTGAGGGGTGGCAGCTATGGCTACACCTTC. Full variable domain (rest looked up from reference TRBV30 and TRBJ1-2): SQTIHQWPATLVQPVGSPLSLECTVEGTSNPNLYWYRQAAGRGLQLLFYSVGIGQISSEVPQNLSASRPQDRQFILSSKKLLLSDSGFYLCALLRGGSYGYTFGSGTRLTVV.

J is TRBJ2-7 and V is TRBV21-1; no DNA check was done on the table's D call, TRBD2. TRBV21-1 is labeled a pseudogene. This CDR3 spans 10 amino acids. CDR3 nucleotides: TGTGCCAGCAGCAAAGGTCCGGGGGTCTTC. Translated: CASSKGPGVF.

This clone was observed a few times. The V call is TRBV4-1, the J call TRBJ1-1, with D uncertain. This CDR3 is built from 13 residues. The V end lost 4 bases, the J end lost 7 bases, and 13 bases lay between the germline ends. Germline assignment: CDR1 MGHRA and CDR2 YSYEKL. CDR3 sequence reads: CASSPMLVNEAFF. CDR3 in DNA: TGCGCCAGCAGCCCCATGTTGGTAAATGAAGCTTTCTTT.

The count of this clone is one. This chain links TRBV7-3 with TRBJ2-2; 14 bases agree with TRBD2. Trimming cost V 4 bases and J 6 bases; bases outside gene matches: 1. This CDR3 contains 15 residues. CDR1 and CDR2 from the germline V gene are SGHTA and FQGTGA. CDR3 region: CASSSGLAGAGELFF. The CDR3, as DNA: TGTGCCAGCAGCTCGGGACTAGCGGGAGCCGGGGAGCTGTTTTTT.

The chain employs TRBV6-6 and TRBJ2-7; D perhaps matches TRBD1 (5 bases). Germline CDR1 and CDR2: MNHNY and SVGAGI (reference sequence). Trimming cost V 6 bases and J 3 bases, with 18 bases left between them. CDR3 size: 15 residues. CDR3 sequence: CASRTSLDRIYEQYF. The CDR3 DNA sequence: TGTGCCAGCAGGACCTCCTTAGACAGAATCTACGAGCAGTACTTC.